This entry concerns a single TCR beta chain. The antigen is undetermined. In germline, CDR1 is MDHEN, CDR2 SYDVKM. CDR3 length equals 14 residues. V shed 5 bases and J shed 2 bases, with 13 bases lying between them. The source of the sample is a study of T cell responses to AZD1222 COVID-19 vaccine. Study conclusions and caveats: Vaccine-related CD4 TCRs covered spike, predominating at 160-218 and 743-854. Breadth and depth of Spike-specific TCRs rose after two AZD1222 doses. Repertoire collection took place solely once the T cell response had peaked.

TCRdb keeps only in-frame clones here, not all; method: immunoSEQ multiplex PCR. The sample consists of 99,000 or so clones, 88% of them appearing once. The sequence came from an adult in good health. The chain recombines TRBV28 with TRBJ2-7; perhaps TRBD1 as D (5 bases). Sequencing used peripheral blood, obtained on day 0 of AZD1222 vaccination. The DNA of the CDR3 is TGTGCCAGCAGTGCGATCAGGGTAACCTACGAGCAGTACTTC. Amino acids: CASSAIRVTYEQYF.